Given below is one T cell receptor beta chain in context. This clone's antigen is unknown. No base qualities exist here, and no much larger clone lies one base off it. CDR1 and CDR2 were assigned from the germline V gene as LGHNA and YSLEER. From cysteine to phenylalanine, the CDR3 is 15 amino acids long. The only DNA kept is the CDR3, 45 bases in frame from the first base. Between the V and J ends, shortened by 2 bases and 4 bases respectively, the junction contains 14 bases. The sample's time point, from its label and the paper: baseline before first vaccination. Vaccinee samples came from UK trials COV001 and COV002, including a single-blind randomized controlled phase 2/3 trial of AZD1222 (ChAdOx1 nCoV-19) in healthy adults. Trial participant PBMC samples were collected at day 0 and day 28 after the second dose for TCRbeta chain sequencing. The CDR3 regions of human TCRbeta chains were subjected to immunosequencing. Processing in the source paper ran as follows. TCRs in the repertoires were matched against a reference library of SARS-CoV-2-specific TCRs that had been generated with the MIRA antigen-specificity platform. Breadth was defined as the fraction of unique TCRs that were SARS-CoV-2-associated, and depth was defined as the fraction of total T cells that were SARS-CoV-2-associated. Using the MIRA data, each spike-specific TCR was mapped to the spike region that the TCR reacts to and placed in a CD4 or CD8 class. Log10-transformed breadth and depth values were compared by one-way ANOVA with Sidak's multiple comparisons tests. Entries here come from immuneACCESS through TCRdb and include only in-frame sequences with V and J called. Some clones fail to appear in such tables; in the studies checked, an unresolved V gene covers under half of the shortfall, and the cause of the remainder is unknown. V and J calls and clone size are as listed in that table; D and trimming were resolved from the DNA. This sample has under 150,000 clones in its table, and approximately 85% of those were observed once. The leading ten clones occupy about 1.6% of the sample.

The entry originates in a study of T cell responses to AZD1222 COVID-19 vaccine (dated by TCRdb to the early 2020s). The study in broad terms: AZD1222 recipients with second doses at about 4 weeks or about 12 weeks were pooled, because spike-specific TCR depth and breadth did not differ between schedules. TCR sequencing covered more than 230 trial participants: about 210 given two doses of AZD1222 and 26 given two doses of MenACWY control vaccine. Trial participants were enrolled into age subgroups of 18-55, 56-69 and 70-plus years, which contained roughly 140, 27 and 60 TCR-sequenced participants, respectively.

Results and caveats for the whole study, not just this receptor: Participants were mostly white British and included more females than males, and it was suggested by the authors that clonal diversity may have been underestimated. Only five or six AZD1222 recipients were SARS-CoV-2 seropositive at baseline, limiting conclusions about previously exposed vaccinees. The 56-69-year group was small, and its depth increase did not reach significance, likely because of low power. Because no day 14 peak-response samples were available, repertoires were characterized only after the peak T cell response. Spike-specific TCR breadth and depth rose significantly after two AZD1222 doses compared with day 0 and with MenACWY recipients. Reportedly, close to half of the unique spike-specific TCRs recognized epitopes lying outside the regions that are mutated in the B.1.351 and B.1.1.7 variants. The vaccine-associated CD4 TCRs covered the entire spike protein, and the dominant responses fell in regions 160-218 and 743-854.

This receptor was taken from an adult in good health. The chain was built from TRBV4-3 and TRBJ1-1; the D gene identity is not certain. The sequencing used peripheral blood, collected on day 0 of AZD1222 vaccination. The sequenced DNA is TGCGCCAGCAGCCAAACCCCGCGGAAGAGCACTGAAGCTTTCTTT. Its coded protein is CASSQTPRKSTEAFF.